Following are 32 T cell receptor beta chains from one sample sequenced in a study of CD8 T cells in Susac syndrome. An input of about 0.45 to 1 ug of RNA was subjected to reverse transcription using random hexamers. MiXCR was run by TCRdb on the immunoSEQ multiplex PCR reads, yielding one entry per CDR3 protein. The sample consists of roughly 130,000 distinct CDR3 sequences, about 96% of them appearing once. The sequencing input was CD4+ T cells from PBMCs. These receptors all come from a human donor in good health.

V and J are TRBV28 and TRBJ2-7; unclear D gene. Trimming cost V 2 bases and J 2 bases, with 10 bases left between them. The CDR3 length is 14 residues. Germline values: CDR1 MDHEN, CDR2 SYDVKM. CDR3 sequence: CASSLGPNPYEQYF. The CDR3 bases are TGTGCCAGCAGTTTAGGGCCAAACCCCTACGAGCAGTACTTC.

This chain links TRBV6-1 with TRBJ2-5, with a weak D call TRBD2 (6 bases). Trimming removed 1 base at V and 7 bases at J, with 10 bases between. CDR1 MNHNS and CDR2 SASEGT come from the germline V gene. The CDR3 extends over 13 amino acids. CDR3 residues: CASSEDQGGTQYF. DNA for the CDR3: TGTGCCAGCAGTGAAGATCAGGGAGGGACCCAGTACTTC.

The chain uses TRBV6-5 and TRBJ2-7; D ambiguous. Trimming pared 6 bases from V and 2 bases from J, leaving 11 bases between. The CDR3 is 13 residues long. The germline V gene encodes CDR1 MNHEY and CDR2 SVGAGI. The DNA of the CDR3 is TGTGCCAGCAGCATCAGGTTCCCCTACGAGCAGTACTTC. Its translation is CASSIRFPYEQYF.

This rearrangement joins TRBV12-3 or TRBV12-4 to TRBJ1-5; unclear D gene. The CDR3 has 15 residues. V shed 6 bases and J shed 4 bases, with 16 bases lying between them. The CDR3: CASSQTGGPNQPQHF. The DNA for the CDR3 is TGTGCCAGCAGCCAGACCGGAGGGCCAAATCAGCCCCAGCATTTT.

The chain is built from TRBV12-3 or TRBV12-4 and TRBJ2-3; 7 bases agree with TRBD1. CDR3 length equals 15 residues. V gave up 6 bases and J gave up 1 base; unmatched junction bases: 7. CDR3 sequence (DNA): TGTGCCAGCAGCCCCACAGGGGCCGGCACAGATACGCAGTATTTT. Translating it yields CASSPTGAGTDTQYF.

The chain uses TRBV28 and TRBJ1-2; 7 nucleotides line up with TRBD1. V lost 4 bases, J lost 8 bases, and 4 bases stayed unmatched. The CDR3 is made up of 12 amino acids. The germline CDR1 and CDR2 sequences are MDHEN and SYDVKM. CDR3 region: CASSSTGDGYTF. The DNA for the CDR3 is TGTGCCAGCAGTTCAACAGGGGACGGCTACACCTTC.

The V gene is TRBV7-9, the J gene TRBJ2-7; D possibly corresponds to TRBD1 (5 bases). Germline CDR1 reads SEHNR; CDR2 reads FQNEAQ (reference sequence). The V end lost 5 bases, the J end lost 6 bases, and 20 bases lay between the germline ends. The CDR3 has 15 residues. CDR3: CASSHRQTTEGEQYF. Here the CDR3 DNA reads TGTGCCAGCAGCCATAGACAGACCACTGAAGGCGAGCAGTACTTC.

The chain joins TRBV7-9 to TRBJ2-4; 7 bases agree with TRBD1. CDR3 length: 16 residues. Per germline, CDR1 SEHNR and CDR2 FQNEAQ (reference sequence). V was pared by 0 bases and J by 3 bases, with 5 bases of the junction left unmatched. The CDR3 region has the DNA TGTGCCAGCAGCTTAGCGACAGGGATGGGCAAAAACATTCAGTACTTC. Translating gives CASSLATGMGKNIQYF.

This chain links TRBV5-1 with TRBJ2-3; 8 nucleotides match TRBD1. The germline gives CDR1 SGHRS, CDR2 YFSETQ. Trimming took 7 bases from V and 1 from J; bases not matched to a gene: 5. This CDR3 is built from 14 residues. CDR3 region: CASSKTGGTDTQYF. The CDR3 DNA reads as TGCGCCAGCTCGAAGACAGGGGGCACAGATACGCAGTATTTT.

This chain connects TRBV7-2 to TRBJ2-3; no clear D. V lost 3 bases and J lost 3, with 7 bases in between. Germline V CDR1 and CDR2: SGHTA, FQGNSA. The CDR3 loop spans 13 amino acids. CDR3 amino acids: CASSFMFTDTQYF. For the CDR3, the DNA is TGTGCCAGCAGCTTTATGTTTACAGATACGCAGTATTTT.

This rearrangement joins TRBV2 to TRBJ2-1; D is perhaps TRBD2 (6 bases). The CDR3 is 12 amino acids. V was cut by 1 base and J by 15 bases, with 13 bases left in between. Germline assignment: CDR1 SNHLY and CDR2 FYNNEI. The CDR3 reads CASSEGIAGRFF. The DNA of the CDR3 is TGTGCCAGCAGTGAAGGTATAGCCGGGAGGTTCTTC.

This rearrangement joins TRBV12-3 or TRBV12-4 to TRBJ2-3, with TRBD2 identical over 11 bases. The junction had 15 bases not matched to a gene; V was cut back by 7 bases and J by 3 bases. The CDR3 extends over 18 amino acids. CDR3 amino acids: CASKHLAGGGLGTDTQYF. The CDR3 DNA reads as TGTGCCAGCAAACACCTAGCGGGAGGAGGATTAGGTACAGATACGCAGTATTTT.

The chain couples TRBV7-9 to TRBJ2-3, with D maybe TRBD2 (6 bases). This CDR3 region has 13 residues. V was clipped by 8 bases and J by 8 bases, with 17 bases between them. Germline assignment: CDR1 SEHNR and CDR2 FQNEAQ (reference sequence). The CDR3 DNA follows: TGTGCCAGCGGGGGGACTCCCGAGAGTACGCAGTATTTT. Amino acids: CASGGTPESTQYF.

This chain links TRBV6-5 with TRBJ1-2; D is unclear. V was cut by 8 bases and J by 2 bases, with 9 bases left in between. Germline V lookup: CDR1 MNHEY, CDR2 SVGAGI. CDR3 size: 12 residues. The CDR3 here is CASQQGNYGYTF. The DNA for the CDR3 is TGTGCCAGCCAACAAGGCAACTATGGCTACACCTTC.

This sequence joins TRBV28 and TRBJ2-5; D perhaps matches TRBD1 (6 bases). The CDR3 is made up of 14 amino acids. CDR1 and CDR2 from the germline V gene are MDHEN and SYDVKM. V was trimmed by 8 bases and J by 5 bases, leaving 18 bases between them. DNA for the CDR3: TGTGCCAGCGGGTCAGGTGGGCAGGGGGAGACCCAGTACTTC. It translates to CASGSGGQGETQYF.

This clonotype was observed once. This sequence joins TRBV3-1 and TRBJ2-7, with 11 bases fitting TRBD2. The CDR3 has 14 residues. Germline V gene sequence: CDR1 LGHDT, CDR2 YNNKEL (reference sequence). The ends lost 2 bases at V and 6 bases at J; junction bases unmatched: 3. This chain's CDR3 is CASSQTSGSFEQYF. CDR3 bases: TGTGCCAGCAGCCAAACTAGCGGGAGCTTCGAGCAGTACTTC.

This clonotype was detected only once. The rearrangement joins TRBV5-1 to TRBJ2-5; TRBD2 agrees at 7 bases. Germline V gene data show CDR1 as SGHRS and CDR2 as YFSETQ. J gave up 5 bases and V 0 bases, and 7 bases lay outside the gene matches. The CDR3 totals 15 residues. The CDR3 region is CASSLVAGATETQYF. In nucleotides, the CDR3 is TGCGCCAGCAGCTTGGTTGCGGGAGCGACGGAGACCCAGTACTTC.

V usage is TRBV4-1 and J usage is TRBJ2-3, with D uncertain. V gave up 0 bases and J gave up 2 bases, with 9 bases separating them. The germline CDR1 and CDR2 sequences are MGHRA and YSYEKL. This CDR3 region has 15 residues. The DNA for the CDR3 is TGCGCCAGCAGCCAAGATCCAACAGCCACAGATACGCAGTATTTT. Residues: CASSQDPTATDTQYF.

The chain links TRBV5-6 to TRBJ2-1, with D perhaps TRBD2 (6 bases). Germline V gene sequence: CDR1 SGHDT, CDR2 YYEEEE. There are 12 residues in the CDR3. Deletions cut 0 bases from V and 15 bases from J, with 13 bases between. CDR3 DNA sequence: TGTGCCAGCAGCTTGGGGCGGGGCGCATGGTTCTTC. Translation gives CASSLGRGAWFF.

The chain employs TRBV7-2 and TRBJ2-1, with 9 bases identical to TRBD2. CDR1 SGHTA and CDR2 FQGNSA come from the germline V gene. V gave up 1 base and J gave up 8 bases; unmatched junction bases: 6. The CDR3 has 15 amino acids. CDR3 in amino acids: CASSLDLAGRDEQFF. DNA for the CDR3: TGTGCCAGCAGCTTAGACCTAGCGGGAAGGGATGAGCAGTTCTTC.

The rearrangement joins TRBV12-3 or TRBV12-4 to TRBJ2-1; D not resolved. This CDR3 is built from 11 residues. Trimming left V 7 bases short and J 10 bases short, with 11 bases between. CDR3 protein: CASTLGKEQFF. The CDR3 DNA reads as TGTGCCAGCACCCTGGGGAAGGAGCAGTTCTTC.

CDR3 region: CASSVAIPSTDTQYF. In DNA form, the CDR3 reads TGCGCCAGCAGCGTGGCCATACCTAGCACAGATACGCAGTATTTT. The V call is TRBV5-1, the J call TRBJ2-3; unclear D gene. The germline V and J ends were trimmed by 4 bases and 0 bases, with 12 bases remaining between them. Germline lookup yields CDR1 SGHRS and CDR2 YFSETQ. The CDR3 has 15 amino acids.

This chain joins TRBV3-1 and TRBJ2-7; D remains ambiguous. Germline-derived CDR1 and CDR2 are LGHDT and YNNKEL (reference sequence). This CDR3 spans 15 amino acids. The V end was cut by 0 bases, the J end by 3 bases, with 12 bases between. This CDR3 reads CASSQDRTESYEQYF. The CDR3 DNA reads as TGTGCCAGCAGCCAAGATCGTACAGAGAGCTACGAGCAGTACTTC.

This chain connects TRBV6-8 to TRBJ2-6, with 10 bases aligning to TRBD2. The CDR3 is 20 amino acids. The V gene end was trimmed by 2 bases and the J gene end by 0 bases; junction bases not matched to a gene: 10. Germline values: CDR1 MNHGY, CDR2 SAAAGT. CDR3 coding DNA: TGTGCCAGCAGTTACAGTAGCGGGAGGTCCTCAACCTCTGGGGCCAACGTCCTGACTTTC. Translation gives CASSYSSGRSSTSGANVLTF.

CDR3 sequence reads: CASSYSLAGGPNEQYF. The CDR3 DNA sequence: TGTGCCAGCAGTTACTCTCTAGCGGGAGGGCCTAACGAGCAGTACTTC. The rearrangement joins TRBV6-6 to TRBJ2-7, with TRBD2 matching over 12 bases. V lost 0 bases to trimming and J lost 5 bases; unmatched junction nucleotides: 5. CDR1 and CDR2 from the germline V gene are MNHNY and SVGAGI (reference sequence). This CDR3 is built from 16 residues.

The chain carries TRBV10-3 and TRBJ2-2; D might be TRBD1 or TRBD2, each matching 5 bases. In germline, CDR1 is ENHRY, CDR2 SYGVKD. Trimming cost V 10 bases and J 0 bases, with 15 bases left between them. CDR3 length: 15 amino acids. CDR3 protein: CASRWGTPNTGELFF. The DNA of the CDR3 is TGTGCCAGTAGGTGGGGGACGCCGAACACCGGGGAGCTGTTTTTT.

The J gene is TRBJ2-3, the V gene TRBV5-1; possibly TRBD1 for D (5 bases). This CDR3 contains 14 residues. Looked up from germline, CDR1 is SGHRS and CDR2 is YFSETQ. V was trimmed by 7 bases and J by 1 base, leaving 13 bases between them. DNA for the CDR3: TGCGCCAGCGGGGCGGCAATAGGCACAGATACGCAGTATTTT. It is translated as CASGAAIGTDTQYF.

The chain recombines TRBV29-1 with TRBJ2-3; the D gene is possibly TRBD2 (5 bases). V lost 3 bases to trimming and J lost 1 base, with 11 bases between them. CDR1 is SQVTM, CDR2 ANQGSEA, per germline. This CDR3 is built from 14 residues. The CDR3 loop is CSVDRAGGTDTQYF. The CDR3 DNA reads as TGCAGCGTTGACCGGGCGGGTGGCACAGATACGCAGTATTTT.

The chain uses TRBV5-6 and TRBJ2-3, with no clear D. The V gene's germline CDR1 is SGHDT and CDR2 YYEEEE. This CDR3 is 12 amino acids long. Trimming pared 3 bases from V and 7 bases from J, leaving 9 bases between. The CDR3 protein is CASSSPWNTQYF. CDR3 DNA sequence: TGTGCCAGCAGCTCCCCATGGAATACGCAGTATTTT.

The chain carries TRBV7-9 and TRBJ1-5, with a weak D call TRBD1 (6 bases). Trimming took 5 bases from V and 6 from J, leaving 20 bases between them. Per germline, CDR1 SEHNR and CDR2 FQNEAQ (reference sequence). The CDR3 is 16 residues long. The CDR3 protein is CASSKGGLRDVQPQHF. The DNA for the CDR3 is TGTGCCAGCAGCAAGGGGGGACTTCGGGATGTTCAGCCCCAGCATTTT.

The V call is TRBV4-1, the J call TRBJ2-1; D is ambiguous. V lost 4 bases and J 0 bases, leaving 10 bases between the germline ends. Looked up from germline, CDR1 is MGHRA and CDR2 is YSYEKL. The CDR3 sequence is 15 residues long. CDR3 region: CASSPLELSYNEQFF. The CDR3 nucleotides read TGCGCCAGCAGCCCCCTAGAGCTCTCCTACAATGAGCAGTTCTTC.

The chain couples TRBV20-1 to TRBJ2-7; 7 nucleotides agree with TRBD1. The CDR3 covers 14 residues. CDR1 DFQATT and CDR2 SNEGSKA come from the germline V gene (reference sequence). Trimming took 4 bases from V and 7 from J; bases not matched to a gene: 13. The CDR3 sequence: CSATVTGTPREQYF. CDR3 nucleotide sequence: TGCAGTGCTACCGTGACAGGGACCCCCCGGGAGCAGTACTTC.